This TCR beta chain was recovered during a study of T cell repertoires in cytomegalovirus infection. Study information: Used in the study were CMV epitopes, some recently identified and HLA-C-restricted, others well-studied and HLA-B-restricted. CMV infection plus the matching HLA type was flagged by public TCR beta signatures.

The CDR3 consists of 16 residues. J was trimmed by 5 bases and V by 3 bases; bases with no gene match: 11. Germline lookup yields CDR1 SGHVS and CDR2 FQNEAQ. TCRdb redid the calling of the reads with MiXCR, one entry per CDR3 protein. Here the sample spans roughly 280,000 distinct CDR3 sequences, under 25% being singletons. This clonotype has a handful of counts. Its target is not known. Study findings and constraints: The study found HLA-C-restricted CMV-specific TCR beta clonotypes dominating the ex vivo response. CMV carriers having the relevant HLA were flagged by cumulative public TCR beta family frequency.

This material consisted of cultured PBMCs, taken from culture after CMV antigen stimulation. V is TRBV7-8 and J is TRBJ2-5; 8 bases line up with TRBD2. This receptor was identified in a human donor in good health (CMV status not recorded). Some clones in this sample may be carry-over from other donors' samples. As DNA, the CDR3 is TGTGCCAGCAGCTTCCCTTTCAGCGGGGGCAGGGAGACCCAGTACTTC. Encoded protein: CASSFPFSGGRETQYF.